The present TCR beta chain was sequenced within a study of T cells in Graves' hyperthyroidism and ophthalmopathy (dated by TCRdb to the late 2010s). Study-wide context: Peripheral blood was sampled at the time of initial diagnosis, prior to any treatment. TCR V-J signatures able to tell the groups apart were searched for in a discovery cohort of 95 to 100 patients, of whom more than 40 had Graves' ophthalmopathy and about 60 had stable Graves' hyperthyroidism. Whether ophthalmopathy could be predicted prospectively was tested in an independent validation cohort made up of roughly 20 hyperthyroidism patients plus 17 patients who later progressed to ophthalmopathy. The 85 to 100 discovery patients were randomly split 7:3 into training and test sets. In addition, the study compared T-cell repertoires in thyroid tissue and in blood from six Graves' hyperthyroidism patients. Once sampling was done, hyperthyroidism patients were given methimazole at a starting dose of 30 mg daily, whereas ophthalmopathy patients were given high-dose intravenous methylprednisolone. The paper describes TCR Vbeta CDR3 sequencing of 135 peripheral blood samples, made up of some 40 ophthalmopathy patients, some 80 hyperthyroidism patients and some 17 progressor patients.

Overall study outcomes, separate from this receptor: No statistical method was used to fix the sample size in advance, and group allocation was not hidden from the investigators. Blood samples also contained most of the expanded thyroid clonotypes (frequency above 0.001), which suggests that blood repertoires may reflect thyroid immune responses. During validation, the model predicted progression to ophthalmopathy a median of approximately 7 months ahead of onset, with 60% to 71% sensitivity and around 72% specificity. In cross-validation, a model built on a 13 V-J signature told ophthalmopathy apart from stable hyperthyroidism with 85% to 90% sensitivity and approximately 84% specificity, and in testing the same model reached 80%/75%.

This clonotype occurred many times. Its antigen has not been determined. Base qualities are not provided; no much larger clone lies one nucleotide away. Per the germline V gene, KGHDR is the CDR1 and SFDVKD is the CDR2. The junction shows trimming of 8 bases on V and 1 base on J, plus 22 bases between the germline ends. Including the terminal cysteine and phenylalanine, the CDR3 comprises 17 residues. The entry retains the CDR3 DNA only, 51 bases that are in frame from base 1. The TCR beta CDR3 regions were amplified from RNA transcripts. For the first round of RT-PCR on the TCR CDR3, the HTBI primer set was used together with the Qiagen OneStep RT-PCR kit. Libraries were constructed in a second round of multiplex PCR, after which size selection and purification were performed. Sequencing of the libraries was done on an Illumina HiSeq2000 using paired-end 100 bp reads. In the source study's methods: SOAPnuke was used to process the raw data, removing reads that contained adapters or uncalled bases, had a mean Phred below 15, or lacked an exact match to the constant primer or identifier. High-quality paired reads were merged with COPE v1.2.5, and unique nucleotide sequences were defined as clonotypes. Clonotypes were aligned to IMGT TRBV, TRBD and TRBJ reference segments using MiTCR v1.1. Analysis was restricted to V-J combinations with a frequency above 0.0001, which covered roughly 99% of repertoires. A TCS score was defined as the ratio between F50 (clonal expansion) and ExV (chaos), using BLOSUM62-based TCRdist between CDR3 peptides within each V-J. Welch's t-statistics and random forest reduced 500 to 550 V-J features to roughly 13, which were used in a naive Bayes classifier (R e1071). The Morisita-Horn index was used to measure how similar the thyroid and blood repertoires were. The public sequencing data were trimmed at Q25 with fastp and processed into clonotypes with MiXCR by TCRdb, which kept only in-frame beta chains. Identical CDR3 protein sequences are pooled into one entry, listed with their most common genes and DNA. These V and J calls are TCRdb output, not the study's own analysis. The sample records approximately 870,000 distinct CDR3 sequences, roughly 40% of which are singletons. The ten largest clones capture approximately 8.7% of the sample.

Stable Graves' hyperthyroidism was defined as the absence of progression to ophthalmopathy over 18 months of follow-up. Hyperthyroidism patients were newly diagnosed, with disease duration under 2 months, and aged 18 to 65 years. Exclusion was applied to patients with uncontrolled infections, other autoimmune diseases, pregnancy or lactation. Diagnoses were established on the basis of clinical symptoms, serum thyroxine and TRAb, thyroid ultrasound, and orbital computed tomography. Ficoll-Paque density gradient centrifugation was used to isolate PBMCs from approximately 11 ml of fresh peripheral blood. Total RNA was extracted using Trizol reagent, and RNA quality was assessed on an Agilent 2100 Bioanalyzer.

The sequencing input was blood. The chain is made from TRBV24-1 and TRBJ2-5; the D gene is unclear. This clonotype was sampled from a man between 18 and 35 years old with Graves' hyperthyroidism. The CDR3 is CATIKAPRRIAQETQYF. In nucleotides, the sequence is TGTGCCACCATCAAGGCACCAAGACGAATAGCCCAAGAGACCCAGTACTTC.